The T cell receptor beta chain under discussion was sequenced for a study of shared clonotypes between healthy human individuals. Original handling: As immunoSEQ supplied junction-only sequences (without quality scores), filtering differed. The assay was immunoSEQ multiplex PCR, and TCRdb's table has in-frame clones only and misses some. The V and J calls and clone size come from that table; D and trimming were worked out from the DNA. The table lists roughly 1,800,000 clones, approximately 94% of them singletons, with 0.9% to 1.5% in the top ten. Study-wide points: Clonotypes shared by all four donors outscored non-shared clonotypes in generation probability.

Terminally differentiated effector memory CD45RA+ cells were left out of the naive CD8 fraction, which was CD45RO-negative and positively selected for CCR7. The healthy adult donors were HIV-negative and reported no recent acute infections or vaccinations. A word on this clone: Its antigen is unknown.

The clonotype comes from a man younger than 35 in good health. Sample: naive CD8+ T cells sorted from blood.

CDR3 nucleotide sequence: TGTGCCAGCAGTGAATTGTCGCAGGGTGCCCCCTACGAGCAGTACTTC. Its protein is CASSELSQGAPYEQYF. The gene calls are TRBV6-1 and TRBJ2-7, with a possible D match to TRBD1 (5 bases). Looked up from germline, CDR1 is MNHNS and CDR2 is SASEGT. The CDR3 has 16 amino acids. Trimming removed 2 bases from V and 2 bases from J, with 16 bases in between.